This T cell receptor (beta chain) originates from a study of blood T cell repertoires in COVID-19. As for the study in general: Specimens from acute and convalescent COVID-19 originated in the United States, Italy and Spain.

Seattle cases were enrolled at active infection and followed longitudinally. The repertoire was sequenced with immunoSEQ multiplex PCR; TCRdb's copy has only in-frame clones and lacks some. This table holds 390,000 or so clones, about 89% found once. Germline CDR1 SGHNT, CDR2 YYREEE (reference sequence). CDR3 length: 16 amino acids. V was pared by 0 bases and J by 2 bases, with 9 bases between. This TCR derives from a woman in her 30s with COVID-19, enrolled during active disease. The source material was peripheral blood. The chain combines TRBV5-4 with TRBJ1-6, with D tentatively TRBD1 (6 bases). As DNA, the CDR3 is TGTGCCAGCAGCTTGGCAGGGGACCCCTATAATTCACCCCTCCACTTT. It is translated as CASSLAGDPYNSPLHF.